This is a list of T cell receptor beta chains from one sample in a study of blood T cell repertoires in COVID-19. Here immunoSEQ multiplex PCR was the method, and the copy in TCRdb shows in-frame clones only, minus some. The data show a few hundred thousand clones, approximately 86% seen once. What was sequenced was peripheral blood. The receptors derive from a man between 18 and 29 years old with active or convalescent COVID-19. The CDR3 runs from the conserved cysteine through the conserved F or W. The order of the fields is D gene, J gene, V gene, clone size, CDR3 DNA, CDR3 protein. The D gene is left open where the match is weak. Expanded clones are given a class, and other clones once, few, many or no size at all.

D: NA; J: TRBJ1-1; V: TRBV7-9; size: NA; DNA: TGTGCCAGCAGCTTAGATGTCGGGGCTGAAGCTTTCTTT; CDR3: CASSLDVGAEAFF
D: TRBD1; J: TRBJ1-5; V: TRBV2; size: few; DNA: TGTGCCAGCAGTCTTCTGGACAGGGCTATGGGAAAGCCCCAGCATTTT; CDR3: CASSLLDRAMGKPQHF
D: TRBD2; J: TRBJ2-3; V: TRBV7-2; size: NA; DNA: TGTGCCAGCAGCTTTTGGGCGGGAGGGCCGGAAGATACGCAGTATTTT; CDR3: CASSFWAGGPEDTQYF
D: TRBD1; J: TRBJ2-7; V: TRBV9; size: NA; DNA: TGTGCCAGCAGCGTAACAGGGGGCGAGCAGTACTTC; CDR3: CASSVTGGEQYF
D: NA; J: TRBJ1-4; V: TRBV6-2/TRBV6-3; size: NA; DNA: TGTGCCAGCAGTTACGAGGGAGTAGGTGAAAAACTGTTTTTT; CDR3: CASSYEGVGEKLFF
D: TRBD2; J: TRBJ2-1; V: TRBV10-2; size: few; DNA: TGCGCCAGCAGTGAATCGGCGGGAGGGCAAAATGAGCAGTTCTTC; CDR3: CASSESAGGQNEQFF
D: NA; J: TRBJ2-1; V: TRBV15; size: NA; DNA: TGTGCCACCAGCAGAGATCGGAATGAGCAGTTCTTC; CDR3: CATSRDRNEQFF
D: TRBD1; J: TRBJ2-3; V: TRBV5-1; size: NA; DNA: TGCGCCAGCAGGCGGGACAGGGACACAGATACGCAGTATTTT; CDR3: CASRRDRDTDTQYF
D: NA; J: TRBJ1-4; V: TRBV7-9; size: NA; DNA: TGTGCCAGCAGCCGCCGGGATTGGGGTGAAAAACTGTTTTTT; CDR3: CASSRRDWGEKLFF
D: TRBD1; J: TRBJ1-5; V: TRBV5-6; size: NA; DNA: TGTGCCAGCAGCTATAACCCAGGGGGGAATCAGCCCCAGCATTTT; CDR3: CASSYNPGGNQPQHF
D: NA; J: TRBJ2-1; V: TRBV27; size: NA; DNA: TGTGCCAGCAGTTTAAGGTACGGAGCAACAAGAGCCTACAATGAGCAGTTCTTC; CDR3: CASSLRYGATRAYNEQFF
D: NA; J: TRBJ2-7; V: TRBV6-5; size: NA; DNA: TGTGCCAGCAGTTACCTTCTAGCTAACGAGCAGTACTTC; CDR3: CASSYLLANEQYF
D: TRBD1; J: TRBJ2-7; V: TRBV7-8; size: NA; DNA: TGTGCCAGCAGCTCTATCCGGACAGGGGGCCACGAGCAGTACTTC; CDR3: CASSSIRTGGHEQYF
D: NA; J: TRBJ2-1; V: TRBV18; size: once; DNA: TGTGCCAGCTCGCTAGAAAGGCAGGGCTATGAGCAGTTCTTC; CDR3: CASSLERQGYEQFF
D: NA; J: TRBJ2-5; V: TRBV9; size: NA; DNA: TGTGCCAGCAGCCCAGGGGGGTTCAAAGAGACCCAGTACTTC; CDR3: CASSPGGFKETQYF
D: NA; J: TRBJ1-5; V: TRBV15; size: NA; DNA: TGTGCCACCAGCAGAGCTCACAGCCTCTATAGCAATCAGCCCCAGCATTTT; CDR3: CATSRAHSLYSNQPQHF
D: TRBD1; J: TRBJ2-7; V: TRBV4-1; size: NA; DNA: TGCGCCAGCAGCCAACCACCGGGACAGGGGTACTACGAGCAGTACTTC; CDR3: CASSQPPGQGYYEQYF
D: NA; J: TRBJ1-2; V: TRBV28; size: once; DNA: TGTGCCAGCAGTTCCCATAGGGGGTATGGCTACACCTTC; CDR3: CASSSHRGYGYTF
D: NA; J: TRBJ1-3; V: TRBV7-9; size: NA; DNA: TGTGCCAGCAGCTTAAGGAGGAGCTCTGGAAACACCATATATTTT; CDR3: CASSLRRSSGNTIYF
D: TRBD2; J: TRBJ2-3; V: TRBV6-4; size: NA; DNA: TGTGCCAGCAGTTCTAGCGGGGGACAGGATACGCAGTATTTT; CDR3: CASSSSGGQDTQYF
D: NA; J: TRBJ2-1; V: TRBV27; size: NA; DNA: TGTGCCAGCAGTTGGACACCAGACAATGAGCAGTTCTTC; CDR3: CASSWTPDNEQFF
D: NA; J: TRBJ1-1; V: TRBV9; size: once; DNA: TGTGCCAGCAGCGCCTCTGGTGAGACTGAAGCTTTCTTT; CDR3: CASSASGETEAFF